The 16 T cell receptor beta chains presented below share a single source sample, sequenced in a study of T cell responses to AZD1222 COVID-19 vaccine. Sequencing used immunoSEQ multiplex PCR; TCRdb keeps in-frame clones, though not all of them. The sample has 90,000 to 120,000 clones; about 87% are singletons. The material was peripheral blood, obtained on day 0 of AZD1222 vaccination. All receptors derive from an adult in good health.

The chain uses TRBV5-5 and TRBJ1-4, with D unclear. The germline CDR1 and CDR2 sequences are SGHKS and YYEKEE (reference sequence). Trimming took 2 bases from V and 7 from J, leaving 9 bases between them. The CDR3 runs 13 residues. The chain's CDR3 is CASSLISGEKLFF. In nucleotides, the CDR3 is TGTGCCAGCAGCTTAATTAGCGGTGAAAAACTGTTTTTT.

The chain recombines TRBV30 with TRBJ2-3; 8 nucleotides line up with TRBD2. Looked up from germline, CDR1 is GTSNPN and CDR2 is SVGIG (reference sequence). J was trimmed by 1 base and V by 2 bases; bases with no gene match: 2. CDR3 size: 14 residues. The CDR3 sequence is CAWSNSGGTDTQYF. CDR3 in DNA: TGTGCCTGGAGTAATAGCGGGGGCACAGATACGCAGTATTTT.

V usage is TRBV9 and J usage is TRBJ2-3; 14 bases are shared with TRBD2. The CDR3 has 17 amino acids. V lost 0 bases to trimming and J lost 3 bases; unmatched junction nucleotides: 3. Germline V gene sequence: CDR1 SGDLS, CDR2 YYNGEE. This CDR3 reads CASSVGTSGGKTDTQYF. The CDR3 coding sequence is TGTGCCAGCAGCGTAGGGACTAGCGGGGGGAAGACAGATACGCAGTATTTT.

This chain connects TRBV19 to TRBJ1-3; tentatively, D is TRBD1 (6 bases). Germline V gives CDR1 LNHDA, CDR2 SQIVND (reference sequence). The CDR3 sequence is 13 residues long. V lost 7 bases to trimming and J lost 7 bases, with 14 bases between them. CDR3 sequence (DNA): TGTGCCAGTATCGGGACACTCAGGAACACCATATATTTT. Protein product: CASIGTLRNTIYF.

The CDR3 sequence is CASSTLLAGATYNEQFF. The CDR3 region has the DNA TGTGCCAGTAGCACCTTACTAGCGGGGGCCACCTACAATGAGCAGTTCTTC. The chain joins TRBV19 to TRBJ2-1; TRBD2 matches 11 bases. This CDR3 region has 17 residues. CDR1 and CDR2 from the germline V gene are LNHDA and SQIVND (reference sequence). After removal of 6 bases from V and 2 bases from J, the junction contained 9 bases not matched to a gene.

The V and J genes are TRBV27 and TRBJ1-1; D not resolved. Trimming stripped 4 bases from V and 2 bases from J, with 11 bases between. Germline CDR1 is MNHEY and CDR2 is SMNVEV (reference sequence). The CDR3 extends over 14 amino acids. The CDR3 spells CASSSRTGNTEAFF. The CDR3 coding sequence is TGTGCCAGCAGTTCGCGGACGGGCAACACTGAAGCTTTCTTT.

The chain employs TRBV7-2 and TRBJ1-2; D possibly corresponds to TRBD1 (5 bases). Germline CDR1 SGHTA, CDR2 FQGNSA. The V end lost 1 base, the J end lost 5 bases, and 17 bases lay between the germline ends. The length of the CDR3 is 16 residues. CDR3 sequence: CASSLDFGAQEYGYTF. In DNA form, the CDR3 reads TGTGCCAGCAGCTTAGATTTTGGGGCACAGGAGTATGGCTACACCTTC.

The rearrangement joins TRBV6-2 or TRBV6-3 to TRBJ2-7; weak D call: TRBD2 (6 bases). The CDR3 has 17 residues. V was trimmed by 0 bases and J by 0 bases, leaving 15 bases between them. From germline, CDR1 is MNHEY and CDR2 SVGEGT. The DNA for the CDR3 is TGTGCCAGCAGTTACTCTTTGTCGGGGGACCACTCCTACGAGCAGTACTTC. Protein: CASSYSLSGDHSYEQYF.

The chain combines TRBV5-1 with TRBJ1-2; unclear D gene. V dropped 2 bases and J dropped 8 bases, with 19 bases sitting between them. Germline lookup yields CDR1 SGHRS and CDR2 YFSETQ. The CDR3 spans 15 residues. The CDR3 coding sequence is TGCGCCAGCAGCTTCTCGGGTCCCGCAGACATAGGCTACACCTTC. This codes for CASSFSGPADIGYTF.

The chain links TRBV28 to TRBJ1-5, with unresolved D. The V end was cut by 7 bases, the J end by 0 bases, with 16 bases between. This CDR3 spans 16 amino acids. Germline loops: CDR1 MDHEN, CDR2 SYDVKM. The CDR3 sequence is CASNRIGLYSNQPQHF. In DNA form, the CDR3 reads TGTGCCAGCAACCGTATAGGGTTGTATAGCAATCAGCCCCAGCATTTT.

This clone has just one count. The chain joins TRBV24-1 to TRBJ2-1, with D maybe TRBD2 (6 bases). V was cut by 1 base and J by 7 bases, with 16 bases left in between. Germline V CDR1 and CDR2: KGHDR, SFDVKD. The CDR3 has 16 amino acids. CDR3 amino acids: CATSDFSQGGRNEQFF. The CDR3 nucleotides are TGTGCCACCAGTGATTTTAGTCAGGGAGGAAGGAATGAGCAGTTCTTC.

This clone was recorded a few times. The rearrangement uses TRBV30 and TRBJ1-4, with a weak D call TRBD1 (5 bases). V gave up 2 bases and J gave up 13 bases, with 14 bases separating them. Germline V gives CDR1 GTSNPN, CDR2 SVGIG (reference sequence). This CDR3 has 12 residues. The CDR3 sequence is CAWSFTGGALFF. The CDR3 DNA reads TGTGCCTGGAGTTTTACCGGAGGGGCACTGTTTTTT.

CDR3 bases: TGTGCCAGCAGCCCGGGCGGTTCCTATGGCTACACCTTC. Translated: CASSPGGSYGYTF. The J gene is TRBJ1-2, the V gene TRBV7-2; D not resolved. Germline CDR1 SGHTA, CDR2 FQGNSA. This CDR3 region has 13 residues. Trimming removed 5 bases at V and 4 bases at J, with 11 bases between.

This chain uses TRBV5-3 with TRBJ1-1; D remains ambiguous. TRBV5-3 is an ORF, with its function uncertain. The CDR3 sequence is 13 residues long. Trimming removed 1 base at V and 0 bases at J, with 4 bases between. CDR3 sequence reads: CARSLTVNTEAFF. CDR3 sequence (DNA): TGTGCCAGAAGCTTGACAGTGAACACTGAAGCTTTCTTT.

This chain links TRBV19 with TRBJ1-1; TRBD1 is a possible D gene (5 bases). This CDR3 is 14 amino acids long. Germline V gene lookup returns CDR1 LNHDA and CDR2 SQIVND (reference sequence). V lost 4 bases to trimming and J lost 6 bases, with 15 bases between them. CDR3 sequence: CASSTGTPWAEAFF. The CDR3 DNA reads TGTGCCAGTAGTACGGGGACCCCTTGGGCTGAAGCTTTCTTT.

The V gene is TRBV27, the J gene TRBJ2-5; 9 bases align to TRBD2. In germline, CDR1 is MNHEY, CDR2 SMNVEV (reference sequence). Losses at the gene ends were 5 bases for V and 4 bases for J; bases not matched to a gene: 11. This CDR3 is built from 16 residues. CDR3 coding DNA: TGTGCCAGCAGTACCGGGGGCGGGGGGGCTGGAGAGACCCAGTACTTC. Translated, it gives CASSTGGGGAGETQYF.